This TCR beta chain was observed in a study of blood T cell repertoires in COVID-19. Whole-study context: Nucleic acid was either cDNA or gDNA, and it came from T cells, B-cell-depleted T cells, or PBMCs.

Self-reported history from a screening survey and questionnaire set each donor's cohort. Exposed volunteers were people who met a COVID-19 case within 2 weeks before study entry. V was shortened by 7 bases and J by 3 bases, with 10 bases between the two germline ends. The CDR3 consists of 13 residues. CDR1 and CDR2 from the germline V gene are MNHNY and SVGAGI (reference sequence). This clone was seen once. The assay was immunoSEQ multiplex PCR, and TCRdb's table has in-frame clones only and misses some. The sample lists 250,000 to 300,000 clones; roughly 80% were seen once. Sequenced input: PBMCs or T cells enriched from blood (not recorded which). The chain links TRBV6-6 to TRBJ1-5, with D possibly matching TRBD1 (5 bases). This clonotype was sampled from a man between 40 and 49 years old who had been exposed to COVID-19. The CDR3, as DNA: TGTGCCAGCACAGGGTCCCTCAATCAGCCCCAGCATTTT. This sequence encodes CASTGSLNQPQHF.